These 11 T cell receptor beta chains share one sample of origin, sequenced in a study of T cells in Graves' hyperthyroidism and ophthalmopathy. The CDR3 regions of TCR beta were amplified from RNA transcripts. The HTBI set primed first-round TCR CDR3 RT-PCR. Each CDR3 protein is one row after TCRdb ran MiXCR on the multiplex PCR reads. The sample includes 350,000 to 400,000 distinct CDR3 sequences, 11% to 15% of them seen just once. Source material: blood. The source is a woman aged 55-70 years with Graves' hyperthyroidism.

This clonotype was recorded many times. The CDR3 nucleotides are TGTGCCAGCAGTTTAGAGGGGACAGGGGGTACCTACGAGCAGTACTTC. Protein sequence: CASSLEGTGGTYEQYF. The chain carries TRBV28 and TRBJ2-7; 11 nucleotides match TRBD1. This CDR3 is built from 16 residues. The germline V gene has CDR1 MDHEN and CDR2 SYDVKM. The V gene end was trimmed by 2 bases and the J gene end by 2 bases; junction bases not matched to a gene: 5.

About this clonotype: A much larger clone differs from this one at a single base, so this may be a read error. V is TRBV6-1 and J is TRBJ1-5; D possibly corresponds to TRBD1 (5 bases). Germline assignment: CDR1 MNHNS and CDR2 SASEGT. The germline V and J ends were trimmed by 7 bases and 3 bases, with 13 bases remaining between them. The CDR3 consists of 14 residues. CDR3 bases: TGTGCCAGCATCCAGGGCCGTAACAATCAGCCCCAGCATTTT. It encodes CASIQGRNNQPQHF.

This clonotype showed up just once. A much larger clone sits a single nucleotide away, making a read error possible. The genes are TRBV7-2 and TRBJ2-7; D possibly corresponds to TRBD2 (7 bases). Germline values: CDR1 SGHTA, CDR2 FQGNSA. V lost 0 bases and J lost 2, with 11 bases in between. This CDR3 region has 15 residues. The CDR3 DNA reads TGTGCCAGCAGCTTAGCCCCGGGGGGCCCCTACGAGCAGTACTTC. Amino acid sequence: CASSLAPGGPYEQYF.

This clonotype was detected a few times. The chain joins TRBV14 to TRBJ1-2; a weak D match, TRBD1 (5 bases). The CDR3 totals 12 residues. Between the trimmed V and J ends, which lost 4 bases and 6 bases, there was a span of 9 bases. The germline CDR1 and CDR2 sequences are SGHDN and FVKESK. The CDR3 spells CASSPGAHGYTF. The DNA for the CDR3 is TGTGCCAGCAGCCCCGGGGCTCATGGCTACACCTTC.

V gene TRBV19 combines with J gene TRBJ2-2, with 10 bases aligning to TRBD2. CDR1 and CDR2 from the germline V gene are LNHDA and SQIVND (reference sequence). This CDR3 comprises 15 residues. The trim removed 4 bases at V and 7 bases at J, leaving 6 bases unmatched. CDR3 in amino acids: CASSNLAGVHGELFF. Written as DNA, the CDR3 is TGTGCCAGTAGTAATCTAGCGGGAGTCCACGGGGAGCTGTTTTTT.

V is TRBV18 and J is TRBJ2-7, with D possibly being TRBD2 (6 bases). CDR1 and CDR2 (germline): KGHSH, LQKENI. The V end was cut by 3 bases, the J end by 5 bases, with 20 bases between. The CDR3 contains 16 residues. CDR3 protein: CASSPSLWGTGDEQYF. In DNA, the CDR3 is TGTGCCAGCTCACCCTCCTTGTGGGGGACTGGTGACGAGCAGTACTTC.

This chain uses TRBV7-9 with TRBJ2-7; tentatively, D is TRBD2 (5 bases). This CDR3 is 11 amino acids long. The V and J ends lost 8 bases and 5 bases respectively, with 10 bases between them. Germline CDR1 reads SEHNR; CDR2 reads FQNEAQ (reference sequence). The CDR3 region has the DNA TGTGCCAGCGGGAGCTGGGACGAGCAGTACTTC. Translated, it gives CASGSWDEQYF.

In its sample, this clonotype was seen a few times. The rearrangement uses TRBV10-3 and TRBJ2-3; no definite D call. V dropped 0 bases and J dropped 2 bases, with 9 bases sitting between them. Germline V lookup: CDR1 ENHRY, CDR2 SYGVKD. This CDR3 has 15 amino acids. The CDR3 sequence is CAISESLAHTDTQYF. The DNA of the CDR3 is TGTGCCATCAGTGAGTCTTTGGCTCACACAGATACGCAGTATTTT.

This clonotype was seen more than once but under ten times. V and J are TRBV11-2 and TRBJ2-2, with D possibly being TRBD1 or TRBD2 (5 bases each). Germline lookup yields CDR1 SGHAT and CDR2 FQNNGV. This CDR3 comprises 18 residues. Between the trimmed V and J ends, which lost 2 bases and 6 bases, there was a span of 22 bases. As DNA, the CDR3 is TGTGCCAGCAGCTTAACCCTTGCCACCGGGGCAAACGCCGGGGAGCTGTTTTTT. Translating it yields CASSLTLATGANAGELFF. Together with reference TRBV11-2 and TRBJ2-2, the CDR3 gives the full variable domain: EAGVAQSPRYKIIEKRQSVAFWCNPISGHATLYWYQQILGQGPKLLIQFQNNGVVDDSQLPKDRFSAERLKGVDSTLKIQPAKLEDSAVYLCASSLTLATGANAGELFFGEGSRLTVL.

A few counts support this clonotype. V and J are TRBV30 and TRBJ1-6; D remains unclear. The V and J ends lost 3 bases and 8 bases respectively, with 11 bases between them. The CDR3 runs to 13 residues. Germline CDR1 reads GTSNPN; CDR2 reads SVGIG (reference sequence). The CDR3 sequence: CAWRTAGDSPLHF. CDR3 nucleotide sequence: TGTGCCTGGAGAACGGCGGGAGATTCACCCCTCCACTTT.

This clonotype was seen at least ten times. The CDR3 DNA sequence: TGCGCCAGCAGCTTGGCCTGGGGGGCTCAAGGCTACACCTTC. Translating it yields CASSLAWGAQGYTF. The chain couples TRBV5-1 to TRBJ1-2, with D maybe TRBD1 (6 bases). Deletions cut 0 bases from V and 8 bases from J, with 14 bases between. This CDR3 contains 14 residues. The germline gives CDR1 SGHRS, CDR2 YFSETQ.